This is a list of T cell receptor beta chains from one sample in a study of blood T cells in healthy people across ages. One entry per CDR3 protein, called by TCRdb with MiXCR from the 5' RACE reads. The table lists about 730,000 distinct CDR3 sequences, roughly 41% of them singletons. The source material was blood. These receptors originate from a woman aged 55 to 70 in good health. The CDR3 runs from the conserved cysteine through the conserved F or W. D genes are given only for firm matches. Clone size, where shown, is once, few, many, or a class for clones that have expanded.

CDR3 protein: CASRTRGPYEQYF
CDR3 DNA: TGCGCCAGCAGAACCAGGGGACCCTACGAGCAGTACTTC
J gene: TRBJ2-7
V gene: TRBV10-2
clone size: NA
D gene: NA

CDR3 protein: CSAPNSIEAFF
CDR3 DNA: TGCAGTGCGCCGAACAGTATTGAAGCTTTCTTT
J gene: TRBJ1-1
V gene: TRBV20-1
clone size: NA
D gene: NA

CDR3 protein: CASSSRGSGSSYEQYF
CDR3 DNA: TGTGCCAGCAGCTCCCGGGGTAGCGGGAGCTCCTACGAGCAGTACTTC
J gene: TRBJ2-7
V gene: TRBV7-9
clone size: NA
D gene: TRBD2

CDR3 protein: CASRRSSGPLLKKLFF
CDR3 DNA: TGTGCCAGCAGGCGCTCCTCGGGGCCGTTGTTGAAAAAACTGTTTTTT
J gene: TRBJ1-4
V gene: TRBV12-3/TRBV12-4
clone size: NA
D gene: NA

CDR3 protein: CATSDSGQGSADTQYF
CDR3 DNA: TGTGCCACCAGTGATTCGGGACAGGGTAGCGCAGATACGCAGTATTTT
J gene: TRBJ2-3
V gene: TRBV24-1
clone size: few
D gene: TRBD1

CDR3 protein: CSARDGSNYGYTF
CDR3 DNA: TGCAGTGCTAGAGATGGGTCTAACTATGGCTACACCTTC
J gene: TRBJ1-2
V gene: TRBV20-1
clone size: NA
D gene: NA

CDR3 protein: CSAPPTGGGEKLFF
CDR3 DNA: TGCAGTGCTCCCCCGACAGGGGGCGGTGAAAAACTGTTTTTT
J gene: TRBJ1-4
V gene: TRBV20-1
clone size: NA
D gene: TRBD1

CDR3 protein: CASSQGLAVLSSHNEQFF
CDR3 DNA: TGTGCCAGCAGCCAAGGACTAGCGGTACTAAGCTCCCACAATGAGCAGTTCTTC
J gene: TRBJ2-1
V gene: TRBV14
clone size: NA
D gene: TRBD2

CDR3 protein: CASSLTGHNTEAFF
CDR3 DNA: TGCGCCAGCAGCTTGACGGGACACAACACTGAAGCTTTCTTT
J gene: TRBJ1-1
V gene: TRBV5-1
clone size: few
D gene: NA

CDR3 protein: CASIRGAGGSYNEQFF
CDR3 DNA: TGTGCCAGCATACGGGGAGCGGGGGGCTCCTACAATGAGCAGTTCTTC
J gene: TRBJ2-1
V gene: TRBV6-5
clone size: NA
D gene: TRBD2